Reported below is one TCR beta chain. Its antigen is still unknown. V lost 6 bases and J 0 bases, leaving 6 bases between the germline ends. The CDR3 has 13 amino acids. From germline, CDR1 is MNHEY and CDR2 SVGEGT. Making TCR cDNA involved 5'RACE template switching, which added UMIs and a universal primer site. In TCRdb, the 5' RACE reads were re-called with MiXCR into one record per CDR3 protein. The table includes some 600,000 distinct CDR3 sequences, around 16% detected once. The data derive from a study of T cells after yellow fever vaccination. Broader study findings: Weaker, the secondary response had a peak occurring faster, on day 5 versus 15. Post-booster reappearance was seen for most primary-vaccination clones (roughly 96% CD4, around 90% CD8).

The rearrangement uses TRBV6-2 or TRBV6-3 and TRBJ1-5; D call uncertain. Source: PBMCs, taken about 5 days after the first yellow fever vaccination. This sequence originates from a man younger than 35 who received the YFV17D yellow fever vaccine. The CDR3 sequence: CASRLDSNQPQHF. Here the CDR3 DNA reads TGTGCCAGCAGATTAGATAGCAATCAGCCCCAGCATTTT.